The source of this T cell receptor beta chain is a study of tumor-infiltrating lymphocytes in primary liver carcinoma (dated by TCRdb to 2016 to 2017). In terms of the full investigation: Between late 2015 and March 2016, roughly five patients in China with histopathologically diagnosed primary liver carcinoma had their tumors surgically resected. The five patients, three men and two women aged 30 to 69 years, had hepatocellular carcinoma (four) or combined HCC and intrahepatic cholangiocarcinoma (one). The tumors of the five patients were staged as T1-T3 N0M0, with maximum diameters ranging from about 4.2 to 11 cm. Roughly 3.65 to 8 million productive TCRbeta reads were obtained per sample, and no significant difference in read depth was found between tissue types. The study combined TCRbeta repertoire sequencing, expression microarrays and whole-exome sequencing across five regions of each liver tumor, with adjacent normal tissue and blood. A total of approximately 35 specimens from 5 patients, comprising some 25 tumor regions, 5 adjacent noncancerous liver tissues and 5 peripheral blood samples, were covered by TCRbeta repertoire sequencing. High reproducibility was observed for the technical replicate repertoires, with mean shared-clone rates approximately 0.92 and correlation coefficients above 0.98.

TRIzol reagent was used to extract blood RNA from unsorted whole blood, while the DNeasy Blood & Tissue kit provided the germline DNA. Patients had chronic HBV infection and were treatment-naive at sampling. Approximately 4.1 milliliters of peripheral blood were collected into K2EDTA tubes before surgery. On the study overall, not on this receptor specifically: A significantly larger repertoire fraction was made up by the top 250 clones in tumors than in blood (p = 0.039). Consistent with antigen-driven expansion, pairs of tumor regions showed higher repertoire overlap (mean about 35%) than either tumor-adjacent pairs (roughly 17%) or tumor-blood pairs (around 15%). With just four or five patients in the study, the authors point out that the findings should be validated in a larger study. Bulk unsorted samples precluded comparing CD4+ and CD8+ T cell repertoires. Because sequencing covered only the TCR beta chain and unpaired alpha chains were not captured, true repertoire diversity is likely underestimated.

Concerning this clonotype itself: Its antigen is not yet known. The junction departs from germline at one end; a sequencing error may be responsible.

Starting from 450 to 500 ng total RNA, TCRbeta-specific cDNA was produced by reverse transcription with a constant-region primer and ProtoScript II reverse transcriptase. TCRbeta libraries were built with three nested multiplex PCR rounds, a slightly modified ARM-PCR procedure. The first two PCR rounds used multiplex TRBV1-TRBV30 forward primers with a Cbeta reverse primer, each for approximately 10 cycles. Sample barcodes and Illumina adapters were attached in a final 25-cycle PCR using Deep VentR polymerase. Amplicons of 200-500 bp were gel-purified with a QIAquick gel extraction kit before sequencing. The TCRbeta amplicons were sequenced with 250-bp paired-end reads on an Illumina HiSeq 2500. The authors' analysis ran thus. To recover full CDR3 sequences, reads were quality-trimmed using Trimmomatic v0.33 and paired reads were then merged using FLASH v1.2.11. V, D and J germline segments were assigned to the rearranged TCRbeta sequences using MiGEC v1.2.1b. Clonotype statistics and Shannon-Wiener diversity indices were computed with VDJtools v1.0.0. Except for diversity analysis, only the 250 most abundant clonotypes of each sample were used in subsequent analyses to reduce sampling bias. The public reads were run again by TCRdb, first through fastp at Q25 and then through MiXCR, and only productive beta chains were kept. CDR3 protein duplicates are merged, each entry listing the most common genes and DNA. None of the V and J calls come from the authors' own analysis; TCRdb made them. Here the sample has hundreds of thousands of distinct CDR3 sequences; 45% to 70% occur a single time. Around 15% of the sample is in the top ten clones.

From a lookup of the germline V gene, CDR1 and CDR2 are SGHVS and FQNEAQ. The CDR3 sequence holds 13 residues, the cysteine and phenylalanine included. The kept DNA is CDR3 alone, 39 bases in frame from the first base. This clonotype was sampled from a woman between 25 and 40 years old with primary liver carcinoma and hepatitis B virus infection. Recombination linked TRBV7-8 to TRBJ1-1; the D gene is unclear. The source material was peripheral blood. The sequenced DNA: TGTGTCAGCAGCTTAGGAGGGAACACTGAAGCTTTCTTT. Its protein reads: CVSSLGGNTEAFF.